The 25 T cell receptor beta chains given below trace back to one sample, sequenced in a study of blood T cell repertoires in COVID-19. TCRdb's copy holds only in-frame clones and misses some; the assay was immunoSEQ multiplex PCR. The sample consists of under 450,000 clones, 80% to 85% of them appearing once. Sequenced: PBMCs or T cells enriched from blood (not recorded which). The receptors here all came from a woman in her 50s who had recovered from COVID-19.

The genes are TRBV6-5 and TRBJ2-7; weak D call: TRBD2 (5 bases). Germline loops: CDR1 MNHEY, CDR2 SVGAGI. The V and J ends lost 6 bases and 2 bases respectively, with 17 bases between them. There are 15 residues in the CDR3. The CDR3 sequence is CASRPSRLGAYEQYF. The CDR3 DNA reads TGTGCCAGCAGACCCTCACGCCTGGGAGCCTACGAGCAGTACTTC.

The chain combines TRBV4-1 with TRBJ2-7; 8 positions agree with TRBD1. The V and J ends lost 0 bases and 9 bases, in that order; junction bases with no gene match: 10. Germline loops: CDR1 MGHRA, CDR2 YSYEKL. CDR3 length equals 15 residues. CDR3 amino acids: CASSQDRQGAPAQYF. The CDR3 coding sequence is TGCGCCAGCAGCCAAGACAGGCAGGGGGCGCCGGCGCAGTACTTC.

This clone turned up a few times. The J gene is TRBJ1-6, the V gene TRBV7-9; D is unclear. CDR3 length: 14 residues. CDR1 SEHNR and CDR2 FQNEAQ come from the germline V gene (reference sequence). V lost 1 base to trimming and J lost 14 bases, with 15 bases between them. CDR3 amino acids: CASSLDGSPRSLHF. The CDR3, as DNA: TGTGCCAGCAGCTTAGATGGCAGCCCTAGGTCCCTCCACTTT.

The CDR3 region is CASSAGQFYGYTF. The CDR3 DNA reads TGTGCCAGTAGTGCGGGACAGTTCTATGGCTACACCTTC. This sequence joins TRBV19 and TRBJ1-2; TRBD1 aligns across 7 bases. Germline V gene data show CDR1 as LNHDA and CDR2 as SQIVND (reference sequence). The V gene end was trimmed by 5 bases and the J gene end by 4 bases; junction bases not matched to a gene: 4. The CDR3 extends over 13 amino acids.

The J gene is TRBJ1-1, the V gene TRBV29-1; 7 bases are shared with TRBD1. From germline, CDR1 is SQVTM and CDR2 ANQGSEA. This CDR3 has 14 amino acids. V dropped 3 bases and J dropped 2; count of bases not matched to a gene: 6. The chain's CDR3 is CSVDHRGVNTEAFF. CDR3 bases: TGCAGCGTTGACCACAGGGGCGTCAACACTGAAGCTTTCTTT. The variable domain in full, completed from reference TRBV29-1 and TRBJ1-1, reads SAVISQKPSRDICQRGTSLTIQCQVDSQVTMMFWYRQQPGQSLTLIATANQGSEATYESGFVIDKFPISRPNLTFSTLTVSNMSPEDSSIYLCSVDHRGVNTEAFFGQGTRLTVV.

The chain links TRBV5-1 to TRBJ2-3, with 7 bases fitting TRBD2. Germline V CDR1 and CDR2: SGHRS, YFSETQ. V was pared by 3 bases and J by 1 base, with 11 bases of the junction left unmatched. This CDR3 comprises 17 residues. In DNA, the CDR3 is TGCGCCAGCAGCTGGGTCCCTACTAGCGCCGGCACAGATACGCAGTATTTT. Amino acids: CASSWVPTSAGTDTQYF.

The V gene is TRBV14, the J gene TRBJ2-7; the match to TRBD2 covers 7 bases. The CDR3 is 15 residues long. Germline V lookup: CDR1 SGHDN, CDR2 FVKESK. V lost 4 bases to trimming and J lost 5 bases; unmatched junction nucleotides: 11. The CDR3 coding sequence is TGTGCCAGCAGCCCAACCGGACTAGTTAGGAACGAGCAGTACTTC. Its protein is CASSPTGLVRNEQYF.

Notes on this clone: This may be a read error, as it is one base from a much larger clone. The rearrangement uses TRBV2 and TRBJ1-2; TRBD1 might be the D (6 bases). The V end was cut by 2 bases, the J end by 2 bases, with 6 bases between. The germline V gene has CDR1 SNHLY and CDR2 FYNNEI. The CDR3 has 13 amino acids. CDR3 amino acids: CASSETGNYGYTF. DNA for the CDR3: TGTGCCAGCAGTGAAACAGGGAACTATGGCTACACCTTC.

This sequence joins TRBV9 and TRBJ1-6, with 7 bases matching TRBD1. The CDR3 contains 14 residues. The germline CDR1 and CDR2 sequences are SGDLS and YYNGEE. V lost 2 bases and J lost 7; bases outside the gene matches: 3. DNA of the CDR3: TGTGCCAGCAGCGTCGGGACAGTGAATTCACCCCTCCACTTT. Translation: CASSVGTVNSPLHF.

This chain connects TRBV5-6 to TRBJ2-3; 11 bases are shared with TRBD2. CDR1 is SGHDT and CDR2 is YYEEEE in the germline V gene. V was pared by 1 base and J by 1 base, with 8 bases of the junction left unmatched. The CDR3 is made up of 18 amino acids. The CDR3 is CASSLKKLAGGGTDTQYF. The CDR3 coding sequence is TGTGCCAGCAGCTTGAAAAAGCTAGCGGGAGGCGGCACAGATACGCAGTATTTT.

This clone was counted a few times. The V call is TRBV2, the J call TRBJ2-4, with D possibly being TRBD2 (5 bases). The CDR3 has 17 residues. Germline loops: CDR1 SNHLY, CDR2 FYNNEI. V lost 0 bases, J lost 0 bases, and 12 bases lay in between. DNA for the CDR3: TGTGCCAGCAGTGAAGCGAGGGCGGAGCTAGCCAAAAACATTCAGTACTTC. As protein: CASSEARAELAKNIQYF.

The rearrangement uses TRBV6-1 and TRBJ2-6, with D possibly being TRBD1 (5 bases). The germline gives CDR1 MNHNS, CDR2 SASEGT. V was clipped by 4 bases and J by 0 bases, with 19 bases between them. The CDR3 runs 19 residues. In DNA, the CDR3 is TGTGCCAGCAGTGCTTTATTGGCCAGGGCCCCCTCTGGGGCCAACGTCCTGACTTTC. This codes for CASSALLARAPSGANVLTF.

The chain combines TRBV29-1 with TRBJ1-3; D is undetermined. Germline CDR1 reads SQVTM; CDR2 reads ANQGSEA. The CDR3 contains 14 residues. With 6 bases removed from V and 0 bases from J, the gap between germline ends came to 12 bases. For the CDR3, the DNA is TGCAGCGTCACCTTTTGGAGCTCTGGAAACACCATATATTTT. This gives the protein CSVTFWSSGNTIYF.

This clone was detected a few times. This chain uses TRBV27 with TRBJ2-1; 9 bases line up with TRBD1. Trimming cost V 5 bases and J 10 bases; bases outside gene matches: 12. The CDR3 loop spans 15 amino acids. In germline, CDR1 is MNHEY, CDR2 SMNVEV (reference sequence). The CDR3 protein is CASSPYRGLGGEQFF. In DNA form, the CDR3 reads TGTGCCAGCAGTCCTTACAGGGGGCTTGGAGGAGAGCAGTTCTTC.

This clone occurred many times. V and J are TRBV7-9 and TRBJ1-1; D is uncertain. CDR1 and CDR2 from the germline V gene are SEHNR and FQNEAQ (reference sequence). The V gene lost 2 bases and the J gene lost 5 bases, with 3 bases spanning the gap. The CDR3 loop spans 11 amino acids. The chain's CDR3 is CASSLQTEAFF. In DNA form, the CDR3 reads TGTGCCAGCAGCTTACAAACTGAAGCTTTCTTT. The entire variable domain, with the rest obtained from reference TRBV7-9 and TRBJ1-1, is as follows: DTGVSQNPRHKITKRGQNVTFRCDPISEHNRLYWYRQTLGQGPEFLTYFQNEAQLEKSRLLSDRFSAERPKGSFSTLEIQRTEQGDSAMYLCASSLQTEAFFGQGTRLTVV.

This clone was seen once. The chain joins TRBV19 to TRBJ1-2, with 12 bases identical to TRBD1. This CDR3 spans 15 amino acids. Trimming removed 7 bases from V and 7 bases from J; junction bases left unmatched: 10. Looked up from germline, CDR1 is LNHDA and CDR2 is SQIVND (reference sequence). The DNA for the CDR3 is TGTGCCAGTACAAGTACGGGACAGGGGGCTGTTGGCTACACCTTC. Its translation is CASTSTGQGAVGYTF.

The chain couples TRBV7-2 to TRBJ1-1; no clear D. Germline V gives CDR1 SGHTA, CDR2 FQGNSA. V was shortened by 4 bases and J by 10 bases, with 10 bases between the two germline ends. The CDR3 has 11 amino acids. In nucleotides, the CDR3 is TGTGCCAGCAGCTCTTATCGGGTAGCTTTCTTT. It yields the protein CASSSYRVAFF.

The chain joins TRBV4-2 to TRBJ1-2; TRBD1 matches 8 bases. Germline V gene sequence: CDR1 LGHNA, CDR2 YNFKEQ. The trim removed 3 bases at V and 6 bases at J, leaving 6 bases unmatched. This CDR3 region has 14 residues. The CDR3 bases are TGTGCCAGCAGCCACCGGACAGGGAATCATGGCTACACCTTC. Protein sequence: CASSHRTGNHGYTF.

This chain uses TRBV5-1 with TRBJ1-3, with D possibly TRBD1 on 6 matching bases. Trimming stripped 0 bases from V and 0 bases from J, with 7 bases between. The CDR3 is 15 residues long. Germline CDR1 and CDR2: SGHRS and YFSETQ. As DNA, the CDR3 is TGCGCCAGCAGCTTGGGACAGGTCTCTGGAAACACCATATATTTT. Translation: CASSLGQVSGNTIYF.

The genes are TRBV25-1 and TRBJ1-4; D might be TRBD1 (6 bases). V lost 6 bases to trimming and J lost 0 bases, with 17 bases between them. The CDR3 extends over 17 amino acids. Per germline, CDR1 MGHDK and CDR2 SYGVNS. CDR3 sequence: CASSAWGGPSTNEKLFF. The CDR3 DNA reads TGTGCCAGCAGCGCGTGGGGGGGGCCATCAACTAATGAAAAACTGTTTTTT. The complete variable domain, with remaining parts taken from reference TRBV25-1 and TRBJ1-4, reads EADIYQTPRYLVIGTGKKITLECSQTMGHDKMYWYQQDPGMELHLIHYSYGVNSTEKGDLSSESTVSRIRTEHFPLTLESARPSHTSQYLCASSAWGGPSTNEKLFFGSGTQLSVL.

The rearrangement uses TRBV18 and TRBJ2-7, with TRBD2 identical over 8 bases. This CDR3 has 17 amino acids. The V gene's germline CDR1 is KGHSH and CDR2 LQKENI. The V segment lost 3 bases and the J segment 0 bases; nucleotides outside the gene matches: 10. Written as DNA, the CDR3 is TGTGCCAGCTCACCGCCGGGCGTCGGGAGGGTCTCCTACGAGCAGTACTTC. This translates into CASSPPGVGRVSYEQYF.

J is TRBJ2-4 and V is TRBV2; 8 positions match TRBD2. The CDR3 runs to 14 residues. The trim removed 8 bases at V and 9 bases at J, leaving 12 bases unmatched. Germline CDR1 is SNHLY and CDR2 is FYNNEI. The CDR3 loop reads CASVRGGGSGIQYF. The DNA of the CDR3 is TGTGCCAGCGTCCGCGGCGGGGGGTCTGGCATTCAGTACTTC.

The chain combines TRBV3-1 (or the pseudogene TRBV3-2) with TRBJ1-4; D may be TRBD1 (5 bases). Germline values: CDR1 LGHDT, CDR2 YNNKEL (reference sequence). With 1 base removed from V and 4 bases from J, the gap between germline ends came to 10 bases. There are 15 residues in the CDR3. The CDR3 nucleotides read TGTGCCAGCAGCCAAGTCCGGAGGGGTAATGAAAAACTGTTTTTT. Its translation: CASSQVRRGNEKLFF.

The genes are TRBV6-1 and TRBJ2-1; 15 nucleotides match TRBD2. The V gene end was trimmed by 3 bases and the J gene end by 2 bases; junction bases not matched to a gene: 5. This CDR3 spans 18 amino acids. CDR1 MNHNS and CDR2 SASEGT come from the germline V gene. The CDR3 reads CASSDGGLAGGPYNEQFF. The DNA of the CDR3 is TGTGCCAGCAGTGACGGGGGACTAGCGGGAGGTCCCTACAATGAGCAGTTCTTC.

This rearrangement joins TRBV20-1 to TRBJ1-4; a possible D gene is TRBD1 (5 bases). Germline CDR1 and CDR2: DFQATT and SNEGSKA (reference sequence). The CDR3 spans 14 residues. V was trimmed by 3 bases and J by 3 bases, leaving 11 bases between them. CDR3 nucleotides: TGCAGTGCTAGTTTAGGAGGGGCTAATGAAAAACTGTTTTTT. Its protein product is CSASLGGANEKLFF.